This T cell receptor beta chain was identified during a study of cytomegalovirus exposure and HLA in healthy donors. The study's findings and limits: Later analysis suggested links between common viral pathogens and several top significant clusters. The only immune exposure information that was available was CMV serostatus. Follow-up analysis later connected one missense variant in DCLRE1C with trimming of TCR beta V- and J-genes. Segments of the TCR beta V type were, in most cases, productive about 87% or about 30% of the time in an earlier analysis.

The study ran its PCR with 60 Vbeta and 13 Jbeta primers. Sequencing was performed with immunoSEQ multiplex PCR; in TCRdb, only in-frame clones are kept and a portion is missing. The data hold more than 130,000 clones, with 60% to 85% observed a single time. In regard to this clone: Its antigen is currently unknown.

Per the germline V gene, CDR1 is SGHVS and CDR2 is FNYEAQ. This CDR3 comprises 13 residues. V gave up 6 bases and J gave up 0 bases, with 8 bases separating them. The chain has TRBV7-6 and TRBJ1-1; D is unclear. The TCR comes from a man between 35 and 55 years old in good health and CMV-seropositive. The sequenced sample consisted of PBMCs. The CDR3 is CASSQDLNTEAFF. CDR3 DNA: TGTGCCAGCAGTCAGGATTTGAACACTGAAGCTTTCTTT. Supplemented by reference TRBV7-6 and TRBJ1-1, the full variable domain reads GAGVSQSPRYKVTKRGQDVALRCDPISGHVSLYWYRQALGQGPEFLTYFNYEAQQDKSGLPNDRFSAERPEGSISTLTIQRTEQRDSAMYRCASSQDLNTEAFFGQGTRLTVV.